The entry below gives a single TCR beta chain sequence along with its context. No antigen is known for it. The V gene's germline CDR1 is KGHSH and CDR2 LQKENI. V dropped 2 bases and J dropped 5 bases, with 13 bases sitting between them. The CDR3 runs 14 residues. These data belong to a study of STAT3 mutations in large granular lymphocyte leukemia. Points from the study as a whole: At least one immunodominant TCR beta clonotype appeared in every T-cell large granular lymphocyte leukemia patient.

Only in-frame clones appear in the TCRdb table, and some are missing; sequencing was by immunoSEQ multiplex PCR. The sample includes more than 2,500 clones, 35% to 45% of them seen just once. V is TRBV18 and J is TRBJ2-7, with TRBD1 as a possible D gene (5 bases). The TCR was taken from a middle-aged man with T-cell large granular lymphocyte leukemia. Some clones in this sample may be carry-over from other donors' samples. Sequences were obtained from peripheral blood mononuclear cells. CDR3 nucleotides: TGTGCCAGCTCACCAGGAGTAGACAGCGACGAGCAGTACTTC. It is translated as CASSPGVDSDEQYF.